A selection of T cell receptor beta chains follows, all from one sample in a study of blood T cell repertoires in COVID-19. The protocol was immunoSEQ multiplex PCR, while the TCRdb copy is restricted to in-frame clones and leaves out a portion. The table lists roughly 210,000 clones, roughly 84% of them singletons. Sequencing was done on a sample of peripheral blood. Receptors were obtained from an elderly woman with COVID-19, enrolled during active disease. Both conserved end residues are part of each CDR3.

V gene	J gene	CDR3 protein
TRBV19	TRBJ1-2	CASAGTAKIQGYTF
TRBV5-1	TRBJ1-1	CASSLDTNTEAFF
TRBV6-2/TRBV6-3	TRBJ1-5	CASRYGTGRTHYQPQHF
TRBV7-2	TRBJ1-1	CASSPGGGTEAFF
TRBV6-1	TRBJ1-2	CASSDRRSNGYTF
TRBV18	TRBJ2-7	CASSPGQVGEQYF
TRBV2	TRBJ1-5	CASSPTGNQPQHF
TRBV7-2	TRBJ1-2	CASSLDGRGYDHGYTF
TRBV12-3/TRBV12-4	TRBJ1-4	CASRRGMGEKLFF
TRBV5-8	TRBJ1-6	CASTLTAPLHF
TRBV18	TRBJ2-7	CASSPGQRQSYEQYF
TRBV7-8	TRBJ2-3	CASSLGRGPDTQYF
TRBV28	TRBJ1-2	CASRTGTSHYGYTF
TRBV3-1/TRBV3-2	TRBJ2-5	CASSLQRARMETQYF
TRBV27	TRBJ1-1	CASSLYGRGGAEAFF
TRBV12-3/TRBV12-4	TRBJ2-7	CASSQRSAGEQYF
TRBV7-2	TRBJ2-3	CASSYRRADTQYF
TRBV18	TRBJ2-5	CASSPRQRQETQYF
TRBV15	TRBJ2-2	CATSRVPPGNTGELFF
TRBV18	TRBJ1-2	CASSDMQLQGGGYTF
TRBV28	TRBJ2-5	CASMWGLQETQYF
TRBV5-1	TRBJ2-2	CASSPQGQNTGELFF
TRBV5-4	TRBJ1-2	CASSTTIWETNYGYTF
TRBV6-5	TRBJ2-3	CATFSGGASDTQYF
TRBV5-5	TRBJ2-5	CASSLGELAGATETQYF
TRBV19	TRBJ1-2	CASSIGGQYGYTF
TRBV4-3	TRBJ1-2	CASSQASDNYGYTF
TRBV7-2	TRBJ2-7	CASSLQRGDYEQYF
TRBV7-2	TRBJ1-1	CASSSRTGNTEAFF
TRBV6-5	TRBJ1-4	CASRAGNEKLFF
TRBV18	TRBJ1-1	CASSLNQGQNTEAFF
TRBV7-6	TRBJ1-4	CASSLQGGAREKLFF
TRBV12-3/TRBV12-4	TRBJ1-3	CASSFSGNTIYF
TRBV5-1	TRBJ1-3	CASSLGQPLLGNTIYF
TRBV18	TRBJ1-2	CASSPGGARGYTF
TRBV7-3	TRBJ1-3	CASSQAAASGNTIYF
TRBV5-4	TRBJ2-3	CASSSGLLTDTQYF